This T cell receptor beta chain comes out of a study of cytomegalovirus exposure and HLA in healthy donors. Study context: Researchers previously reported finding 90 million to 120 million unique TCR beta sequences from around 200 million T cells. The Caucasian-associated ancestry cluster contained 81% of the approximately 400 genotyped donors. Study results and limitations: In a later analysis, a missense DCLRE1C variant was linked to TCR beta V- and J-gene trimming. A later look showed TCR association rates differing by HLA locus, highest for DRB1 and lowest for HLA-C.

The germline gives CDR1 SGHAT, CDR2 FQNNGV. The V end was cut by 6 bases, the J end by 5 bases, with 13 bases between. This CDR3 spans 14 amino acids. The study ran its PCR with 60 Vbeta and 13 Jbeta primers. TCRdb's copy holds only in-frame clones and misses some; the assay was immunoSEQ multiplex PCR. The sample lists more than 95,000 clones; 78% were seen once. Remarks on this clone: The antigen remains undetermined.

The V call is TRBV11-2, the J call TRBJ2-2, with D hard to call. The TCR comes from a man between 40 and 49 years old in good health and CMV-seronegative. Source material: PBMCs. The CDR3, as DNA: TGTGCCAGCAGTCCCCAGTTTTTTACCGGGGAGCTGTTTTTT. Protein sequence: CASSPQFFTGELFF.